Each of the 10 T cell receptor beta chains below was sequenced from the same sample in a study of regulatory T cells in long-lasting Graves disease. With iRepertoire HTBI primers and Arm-PCR of CDR3 regions, TCR beta libraries were built. One entry per CDR3 protein results from TCRdb running MiXCR on the multiplex PCR reads. The data show roughly 450,000 distinct CDR3 sequences, around 21% seen once. The time point here: persistent/refractory GD, antithyroid drugs over 5 years with positive TRAb. RNA from PBMCs was the source of the TCR library. The starting material was peripheral blood mononuclear cells (PBMCs), obtained when the disease was refractory, from a patient treated with antithyroid drugs. These receptors came from a female donor with Graves disease.

In its sample, this clonotype was seen a few times. CDR3 coding DNA: TGTGCCAGCAGTTACGGGGCAGGGGGAGCCTACGAGCAGTACTTC. Protein sequence: CASSYGAGGAYEQYF. The J gene is TRBJ2-7, the V gene TRBV6-5; TRBD1 aligns across 7 bases. V gave up 2 bases and J gave up 2 bases; unmatched junction bases: 6. The CDR3 contains 15 residues. The germline V gene encodes CDR1 MNHEY and CDR2 SVGAGI.

This chain links TRBV11-3 with TRBJ2-7; D call uncertain. The CDR3 runs to 14 residues. Germline CDR1 reads SGHNT; CDR2 reads YENEEA. Trimming took off 5 bases at V and 2 bases at J, with 13 bases between the two ends. The CDR3 here is CASSPPNMPYEQYF. The CDR3 DNA follows: TGTGCCAGCAGCCCGCCAAACATGCCCTACGAGCAGTACTTC.

V and J are TRBV19 and TRBJ1-5; TRBD1 is a possible D gene (5 bases). Looked up from germline, CDR1 is LNHDA and CDR2 is SQIVND (reference sequence). V was cut by 2 bases and J by 5 bases, with 10 bases left in between. This CDR3 has 14 residues. DNA of the CDR3: TGTGCCAGTAGTATAAGTAAGGGGCATCAGCCCCAGCATTTT. Translation: CASSISKGHQPQHF.

This clonotype came up many times. The gene calls are TRBV11-2 and TRBJ1-2; D is unclear. CDR1 SGHAT and CDR2 FQNNGV come from the germline V gene. The CDR3 totals 13 residues. V lost 2 bases and J lost 3, with 7 bases in between. The CDR3 region is CASSLYPDYGYTF. The DNA of the CDR3 is TGTGCCAGCAGCTTATACCCAGACTATGGCTACACCTTC.

Many counts were recorded for this clonotype. This chain links TRBV28 with TRBJ1-6, with a possible D match to TRBD1 (6 bases). V was shortened by 4 bases and J by 0 bases, with 16 bases between the two germline ends. CDR1 and CDR2 (germline): MDHEN, SYDVKM. The CDR3 runs to 18 residues. CDR3: CASSSDRIFSSYNSPLHF. The DNA of the CDR3 is TGTGCCAGCAGTTCCGACAGGATTTTTAGCTCCTATAATTCACCCCTCCACTTT.

This clonotype was seen repeatedly, ten times or more. The junction does not match germline at one end; this may be a read error. The chain combines TRBV20-1 with TRBJ1-1, with 7 bases matching TRBD1. Germline lookup yields CDR1 DFQATT and CDR2 SNEGSKA (reference sequence). This CDR3 has 15 amino acids. The CDR3 here is CSARVPDRRHSQTIF. As DNA, the CDR3 is TGCAGTGCTAGAGTTCCGGACAGGAGACATTCTCAAACCATCTTT.

This clonotype was counted ten times or more. The chain has TRBV7-2 and TRBJ1-2; the D is unclear. The length of the CDR3 is 14 residues. Germline values: CDR1 SGHTA, CDR2 FQGNSA. V was cut by 2 bases and J by 8 bases, with 15 bases left in between. The CDR3 sequence: CASSLLGVFEGYTF. CDR3 DNA sequence: TGTGCCAGCAGCTTACTCGGGGTCTTTGAAGGCTACACCTTC. The complete variable domain, with remaining parts taken from reference TRBV7-2 and TRBJ1-2, reads GAGVSQSPSNKVTEKGKDVELRCDPISGHTALYWYRQSLGQGLEFLIYFQGNSAPDKSGLPSDRFSAERTGGSVSTLTIQRTQQEDSAVYLCASSLLGVFEGYTFGSGTRLTVV.

Many counts were recorded for this clonotype. The V and J genes are TRBV18 and TRBJ1-2; D is unclear. The CDR3 is 14 amino acids. The V gene lost 2 bases and the J gene lost 4 bases, with 11 bases spanning the gap. The germline gives CDR1 KGHSH, CDR2 LQKENI. For the CDR3, the DNA is TGTGCCAGCTCACCAACAGACGACATCTATGGCTACACCTTC. Protein product: CASSPTDDIYGYTF.

This clonotype was seen more than once but under ten times. V usage is TRBV29-1 and J usage is TRBJ1-1; 8 nucleotides line up with TRBD1. Germline CDR1 and CDR2: SQVTM and ANQGSEA. The ends lost 7 bases at V and 4 bases at J; junction bases unmatched: 8. The CDR3 totals 13 residues. For the CDR3, the DNA is TGCAGCGCAGTGACAGGGGCAGTCACTGAAGCTTTCTTT. Amino acid sequence: CSAVTGAVTEAFF.

This clonotype was found a few times. The chain combines TRBV19 with TRBJ2-2, with 7 bases aligning to TRBD1. CDR1 is LNHDA and CDR2 is SQIVND in the germline V gene (reference sequence). The CDR3 has 17 amino acids. Germline trimming cut 2 bases from V and 1 base from J; bases unmatched to any gene: 7. CDR3 region: CASSILSQGVNTGELFF. The CDR3 region has the DNA TGTGCCAGTAGTATACTTTCGCAGGGGGTGAACACCGGGGAGCTGTTTTTT.